The rows below give T cell receptor beta chains drawn from one sample of a study of T cell responses to AZD1222 COVID-19 vaccine. Profiled with immunoSEQ multiplex PCR; TCRdb holds only in-frame clones, not every one. The table records about 99,000 clones, about 89% of them present only once. The sample in question was peripheral blood, obtained 28 days after the second AZD1222 dose. The receptors originated from an adult who received the AZD1222 COVID-19 vaccine. Both conserved end residues are part of each CDR3. Each record gives: D gene, J gene, clone size, V gene, CDR3 protein, CDR3 DNA. The D gene is left open where the match is weak. The listing skips clone size in some rows; elsewhere it reads once, few, many or a size class.

>.|TRBJ2-2|.|TRBV7-9
CASSLAGATGELFF
TGTGCCAGCAGCTTAGCAGGGGCAACCGGGGAGCTGTTTTTT
>TRBD2|TRBJ2-1|.|TRBV10-2
CASSESVGLAVSNEQFF
TGCGCCAGCAGTGAGTCTGTCGGACTAGCGGTGTCAAATGAGCAGTTCTTC
>TRBD1|TRBJ1-3|.|TRBV4-3
CASSQGAGTVGNTIYF
TGCGCCAGCAGCCAAGGGGCGGGGACAGTAGGAAACACCATATATTTT
>.|TRBJ2-3|.|TRBV24-1
CATSDPGSSTDTQYF
TGTGCCACCAGTGATCCCGGTTCTAGCACAGATACGCAGTATTTT
>.|TRBJ1-2|.|TRBV29-1
CSVEDRVYGYTF
TGCAGCGTTGAAGACAGGGTTTATGGCTACACCTTC
>TRBD1|TRBJ2-1|.|TRBV14
CASSQDLGQGRHEQFF
TGTGCCAGCAGCCAAGATCTGGGACAGGGGAGGCATGAGCAGTTCTTC
>.|TRBJ1-3|.|TRBV20-1
CSASPGGPSGNTIYF
TGCAGTGCTAGTCCTGGGGGGCCCTCTGGAAACACCATATATTTT
>.|TRBJ2-1|.|TRBV6-4
CASSLTPRSYNEQFF
TGTGCCAGCAGTTTGACCCCTAGATCCTACAATGAGCAGTTCTTC
>.|TRBJ1-3|.|TRBV2
CASSEGSISGNTIYF
TGTGCCAGCAGTGAAGGTTCCATCTCTGGAAACACCATATATTTT
>TRBD2|TRBJ2-2|.|TRBV5-1
CASSTILAVNTGELFF
TGCGCCAGCAGCACCATACTAGCGGTGAACACCGGGGAGCTGTTTTTT
>.|TRBJ2-3|.|TRBV7-9
CASSLEGRGTDTQYF
TGTGCCAGCAGCTTAGAGGGAAGGGGCACAGATACGCAGTATTTT
>.|TRBJ2-7|.|TRBV10-3
CAISEEYEQYF
TGTGCCATCAGTGAGGAGTACGAGCAGTACTTC
>TRBD2|TRBJ2-7|.|TRBV11-3
CASSGGTSGRYEQYF
TGTGCCAGCAGCGGCGGGACTAGCGGGCGGTACGAGCAGTACTTC
>.|TRBJ2-2|once|TRBV19
CASSSVANTGELFF
TGTGCCAGTAGCAGTGTCGCGAACACCGGGGAGCTGTTTTTT
>TRBD2|TRBJ2-1|.|TRBV10-3
CAISPGLSGEQFF
TGTGCCATCAGTCCGGGACTATCGGGTGAGCAGTTCTTC
>TRBD1|TRBJ1-6|once|TRBV4-1
CASSQVPTGGNSPLHF
TGCGCCAGCAGCCAAGTTCCGACAGGGGGCAATTCACCCCTCCACTTT
>.|TRBJ1-6|.|TRBV12-3/TRBV12-4
CASSLRDSSPLHF
TGTGCCAGCAGCCTAAGAGACAGTTCACCCCTCCACTTT
>.|TRBJ2-7|few|TRBV28
CASSFAEYSYEQYF
TGTGCCAGCAGTTTCGCGGAGTACTCCTACGAGCAGTACTTC
>.|TRBJ2-1|.|TRBV7-8
CASSPQFF
TGTGCCAGCAGCCCTCAGTTCTTC
>TRBD1|TRBJ1-1|.|TRBV10-2
CASRQGGEAFF
TGCGCCAGCAGACAGGGGGGTGAAGCTTTCTTT
>TRBD1|TRBJ1-5|.|TRBV28
CASSPGQGGQPQHF
TGTGCCAGCAGTCCCGGACAGGGAGGTCAGCCCCAGCATTTT
>TRBD1|TRBJ1-4|.|TRBV6-5
CASRRDRREKLFF
TGTGCCAGCAGGCGGGACAGAAGGGAAAAACTGTTTTTT
>TRBD2|TRBJ2-5|.|TRBV5-1
CASSQGLAGGVQETQYF
TGCGCCAGCAGCCAAGGACTAGCGGGTGGGGTCCAAGAGACCCAGTACTTC
>.|TRBJ2-7|.|TRBV10-2
CASSLLVHEQYF
TGCGCCAGCAGCCTCCTGGTCCACGAGCAGTACTTC
>.|TRBJ2-1|.|TRBV11-3
CASSSSRGDYNEQFF
TGTGCCAGCAGCTCCTCCCGGGGCGATTACAATGAGCAGTTCTTC
>.|TRBJ1-5|.|TRBV21-1
CASSKVSGSGSGNQPQHF
TGTGCCAGCAGCAAAGTTTCCGGGAGCGGGTCGGGCAATCAGCCCCAGCATTTT
>.|TRBJ1-3|.|TRBV9
CASSVDQGGNTIYF
TGTGCCAGCAGCGTAGACCAGGGTGGAAACACCATATATTTT
>.|TRBJ1-2|.|TRBV28
CASSLWDIAYGYTF
TGTGCCAGCAGTTTGTGGGACATCGCGTATGGCTACACCTTC
>.|TRBJ1-2|.|TRBV6-4
CASSQSGQEGYTF
TGTGCCAGCAGCCAATCCGGACAAGAAGGCTACACCTTC
>.|TRBJ2-7|.|TRBV6-2/TRBV6-3
CASSYGWARPTYEQYF
TGTGCCAGCAGTTACGGATGGGCGCGCCCAACCTACGAGCAGTACTTC
>TRBD1|TRBJ2-1|.|TRBV5-4
CASSLGGDRVPNEQFF
TGTGCCAGCAGCTTGGGGGGGGACAGGGTACCCAATGAGCAGTTCTTC
>.|TRBJ2-6|.|TRBV7-8
CASSPGQISGANVLTF
TGTGCCAGCAGCCCCGGACAGATCTCTGGGGCCAACGTCCTGACTTTC
>TRBD2|TRBJ2-7|.|TRBV6-2/TRBV6-3
CASSYPGASGREQYF
TGTGCCAGCAGTTACCCCGGGGCTAGCGGGAGAGAGCAGTACTTC
>.|TRBJ2-7|.|TRBV15
CATSVRTFRDEQYF
TGTGCCACCAGCGTTCGAACATTCAGGGACGAGCAGTACTTC
>.|TRBJ1-3|.|TRBV30
CAWSVAVRNTIYF
TGTGCCTGGAGTGTAGCGGTGCGCAACACCATATATTTT
>TRBD2|TRBJ2-4|.|TRBV6-2/TRBV6-3
CASSYGAGVYF
TGTGCCAGCAGTTACGGAGCGGGAGTTTACTTC
>.|TRBJ2-3|.|TRBV2
CASSELITDTQYF
TGTGCCAGCAGTGAGTTGATCACAGATACGCAGTATTTT
>TRBD2|TRBJ2-2|.|TRBV28
CASSLSPGRGGKNTGELFF
TGTGCCAGCAGTTTATCCCCGGGGCGGGGAGGGAAGAACACCGGGGAGCTGTTTTTT
>.|TRBJ2-7|.|TRBV21-1
CASSSPRGGSRGGGPYEQYF
TGTGCCAGCAGCTCCCCGCGGGGCGGGAGTAGGGGCGGGGGGCCCTACGAGCAGTACTTC
>.|TRBJ2-5|.|TRBV5-8
CASSLVGVQETQYF
TGTGCCAGCAGCTTGGTAGGGGTCCAAGAGACCCAGTACTTC
>.|TRBJ1-2|.|TRBV19
CASADGANYGYTF
TGTGCCAGTGCCGACGGAGCTAACTATGGCTACACCTTC
>.|TRBJ1-4|.|TRBV2
CASSEINDEKLFF
TGTGCCAGCAGTGAAATCAATGATGAAAAACTGTTTTTT
>.|TRBJ2-5|.|TRBV5-1
CASRPAPSETQYF
TGCGCCAGCCGGCCAGCTCCCTCAGAGACCCAGTACTTC
>.|TRBJ2-7|.|TRBV28
CASRPPGAHEQYF
TGTGCCAGCAGGCCACCGGGGGCCCACGAGCAGTACTTC
>.|TRBJ1-2|.|TRBV19
CASSTPQGAVYGYTF
TGTGCCAGTAGTACCCCACAGGGTGCGGTCTATGGCTACACCTTC
>TRBD1|TRBJ1-4|.|TRBV28
CASSSGQAGEKLFF
TGTGCCAGCAGTTCCGGACAGGCCGGTGAAAAACTGTTTTTT
>TRBD1|TRBJ2-2|.|TRBV2
CASSEQGVENTGELFF
TGTGCCAGCAGTGAACAGGGGGTAGAAAATACCGGGGAGCTGTTTTTT